This T cell receptor (beta chain) was recovered during a study of T cell clonotyping in hematopoietic cell transplantation. This CDR3 is built from 13 residues. CDR1 and CDR2 from the germline V gene are SGHDN and FVKESK. V lost 1 base and J lost 7; bases outside the gene matches: 2. TCRdb keeps only in-frame clones here, not all; method: immunoSEQ multiplex PCR. The sample lists 25,000 to 30,000 clones; more than 85% were seen once. A few counts support this clone. The antigen is not known. The study's findings and limits: Recipient TCR diversity dropped after transplant; expanded clonotypes rose from day 30 to 180. No sorting was done, leaving CD4 and CD8 contributions mixed. Few recipient clonotypes overlapped donors; over 97% were de novo at given depth.

The specimen comprised PBMCs, sampled 100 days after allogeneic stem cell transplant. The chain is built from TRBV14 and TRBJ1-2; 8 bases are shared with TRBD1. The origin of this receptor is a female patient between 50 and 60 years old who had an allogeneic stem cell transplant from a related donor, so the T cells may come from the graft donor. Some clones in this sample may be carry-over from other donors' samples. The CDR3 nucleotides are TGTGCCAGCAGCCAAGTTACAGGGGGTGGCTACACCTTC. Translated, it gives CASSQVTGGGYTF.